The 31 T cell receptor beta chains listed next were all sequenced from one sample in a study of T cells after yellow fever vaccination. TCRdb processed the 5' RACE reads anew with MiXCR; each CDR3 protein has one entry. Of around 250,000 distinct CDR3 sequences in the sample, less than 9% were seen once. The sample consisted of CD4+ T cells sorted from PBMCs, taken 15 days after the yellow fever booster vaccination. The receptors were sampled from a man aged 30-40 years who received the YFV17D yellow fever vaccine.

This clonotype was observed a handful of times. V usage is TRBV10-1 and J usage is TRBJ2-7, with a possible D match to TRBD1 (5 bases). Germline V gene lookup returns CDR1 WNHNN and CDR2 SYGVQD (reference sequence). Trimming removed 0 bases at V and 2 bases at J, with 11 bases between. The length of the CDR3 is 15 residues. The CDR3 DNA reads TGCGCCAGCAGTGAGTCGGGTACAGGAACCTACGAGCAGTACTTC. Protein: CASSESGTGTYEQYF.

The rearrangement joins TRBV19 to TRBJ2-1, with D maybe TRBD2 (6 bases). Germline lookup yields CDR1 LNHDA and CDR2 SQIVND (reference sequence). The CDR3 contains 15 residues. The V end lost 6 bases, the J end lost 9 bases, and 21 bases lay between the germline ends. The CDR3 DNA reads as TGTGCCAGTAGACGACCCGGGACCACGGAGGGTGAGCAGTTCTTC. It is translated as CASRRPGTTEGEQFF.

The rearrangement joins TRBV6-1 to TRBJ2-1; TRBD2 agrees at 8 bases. The V segment lost 7 bases and the J segment 0 bases; nucleotides outside the gene matches: 8. Germline V gene sequence: CDR1 MNHNS, CDR2 SASEGT. The CDR3 sequence is 16 residues long. Written as DNA, the CDR3 is TGTGCCAGCATCGGAGAGAGCGGGAGCTCCTACAATGAGCAGTTCTTC. Encoded protein: CASIGESGSSYNEQFF.

This clonotype was counted only a few times. The genes are TRBV24-1 and TRBJ2-2; a weak D match, TRBD1 (5 bases). Germline V gene sequence: CDR1 KGHDR, CDR2 SFDVKD. Trimming cost V 11 bases and J 5 bases, with 11 bases left between them. The CDR3 extends over 12 amino acids. The CDR3 loop reads CAIQEDTGELFF. The CDR3 region has the DNA TGTGCCATACAGGAAGATACCGGGGAGCTGTTTTTT.

The chain has TRBV7-2 and TRBJ1-1, with D possibly matching TRBD1 (6 bases). Germline CDR1 and CDR2: SGHTA and FQGNSA. The CDR3 is made up of 14 amino acids. V was pared by 1 base and J by 11 bases, with 17 bases between. CDR3 nucleotide sequence: TGTGCCAGCAGCTTAGTTGACAGGCAATACGGGGCTTTCTTT. It translates to CASSLVDRQYGAFF.

Many counts were recorded for this clonotype. Here the CDR3 reads CSAPRLAGRPDTQYF. CDR3 DNA sequence: TGCAGTGCACCCCGACTAGCGGGACGGCCAGATACGCAGTATTTT. The chain is built from TRBV20-1 and TRBJ2-3; the match to TRBD2 covers 11 bases. V trimming: 6 bases; J trimming: 4 bases; junction bases outside the gene matches: 9. CDR1 DFQATT and CDR2 SNEGSKA come from the germline V gene (reference sequence). CDR3 size: 15 residues.

This clonotype came up many times. The chain uses TRBV9 and TRBJ2-3; possible D gene TRBD2, 5 bases. Trimming removed 2 bases at V and 5 bases at J, with 12 bases between. The germline CDR1 and CDR2 sequences are SGDLS and YYNGEE. CDR3 length: 14 residues. The CDR3 nucleotides are TGTGCCAGCAGCGTGCTTACTAGTGGAGATACGCAGTATTTT. It encodes CASSVLTSGDTQYF.

This clonotype was observed a handful of times. The chain uses TRBV12-3 or TRBV12-4 and TRBJ1-2, with D maybe TRBD1 (6 bases). CDR3 length: 13 residues. V was shortened by 4 bases and J by 5 bases, with 11 bases between the two germline ends. CDR3 residues: CASSWTDLYGYTF. As DNA, the CDR3 is TGTGCCAGCAGTTGGACAGACTTATATGGCTACACCTTC.

This clonotype was counted only a few times. CDR3 residues: CASSISRLGSYNEQFF. The CDR3 nucleotides read TGTGCCAGTAGTATATCTCGACTAGGGTCCTACAATGAGCAGTTCTTC. The J gene is TRBJ2-1, the V gene TRBV19; the D gene is possibly TRBD2 (6 bases). Germline V gene lookup returns CDR1 LNHDA and CDR2 SQIVND (reference sequence). The CDR3 runs to 16 residues. V shed 2 bases and J shed 1 base, with 12 bases lying between them. The whole variable domain, filled in from reference TRBV19 and TRBJ2-1, reads DGGITQSPKYLFRKEGQNVTLSCEQNLNHDAMYWYRQDPGQGLRLIYYSQIVNDFQKGDIAEGYSVSREKKESFPLTVTSAQKNPTAFYLCASSISRLGSYNEQFFGPGTRLTVL.

V usage is TRBV5-1 and J usage is TRBJ2-1; tentatively, D is TRBD2 (6 bases). Per germline, CDR1 SGHRS and CDR2 YFSETQ. The CDR3 covers 16 residues. V lost 3 bases, J lost 0 bases, and 13 bases lay in between. For the CDR3, the DNA is TGCGCCAGCAGCTCCGAGGGTAGCGGCTCCTACAATGAGCAGTTCTTC. Translated, it gives CASSSEGSGSYNEQFF.

V and J are TRBV6-1 and TRBJ2-3; D gene ambiguous. Germline V gene sequence: CDR1 MNHNS, CDR2 SASEGT. The V end was cut by 7 bases, the J end by 0 bases, with 17 bases between. The length of the CDR3 is 16 residues. The CDR3 sequence: CASNKGDPLSTDTQYF. The CDR3 bases are TGTGCCAGCAATAAGGGCGACCCCCTTAGCACAGATACGCAGTATTTT.

This clonotype has only a few counts. The V and J genes are TRBV21-1 and TRBJ2-7. TRBV21-1 is deemed a pseudogene. This CDR3 has 15 amino acids. In nucleotides, the CDR3 is TGTGCCAGCAGCAAAGGACGGAAGCCTTCTTACGAGCAGTACTTC. Translating it yields CASSKGRKPSYEQYF.

This clonotype was detected many times. The rearrangement links TRBV5-6 to TRBJ1-1; 8 positions match TRBD1. The CDR3 contains 15 residues. CDR1 and CDR2 from the germline V gene are SGHDT and YYEEEE. The ends lost 4 bases at V and 10 bases at J; junction bases unmatched: 15. In DNA form, the CDR3 reads TGTGCCAGCAGCCTGCCAGGACAGGGTAAGGTCTCAGCTTTCTTT. Encoded protein: CASSLPGQGKVSAFF.

The genes are TRBV15 and TRBJ1-2; 7 positions agree with TRBD1. With 0 bases clipped from V and 4 bases from J, the junction kept 20 bases outside the gene matches. The CDR3 runs 20 residues. Germline CDR1 is LNHNV and CDR2 is YYDKDF (reference sequence). The CDR3 nucleotides are TGTGCCACCAGCAGAGATCGGCAATTTAGAGGGGGCCCTAATCCCTATGGCTACACCTTC. Translated, it gives CATSRDRQFRGGPNPYGYTF.

This clonotype was recorded at least ten times. V gene TRBV18 combines with J gene TRBJ1-5, with TRBD1 matching 9 bases. Germline V lookup: CDR1 KGHSH, CDR2 LQKENI. J was trimmed by 4 bases and V by 8 bases; bases with no gene match: 6. CDR3 size: 14 residues. Here the CDR3 reads CASSPGTGNQPQHF. CDR3 nucleotides: TGTGCCAGCAGCCCAGGGACAGGGAATCAGCCCCAGCATTTT. Drawing the rest from reference TRBV18 and TRBJ1-5, the complete variable domain is NAGVMQNPRHLVRRRGQEARLRCSPMKGHSHVYWYRQLPEEGLKFMVYLQKENIIDESGMPKERFSAEFPKEGPSILRIQQVVRGDSAAYFCASSPGTGNQPQHFGDGTRLSIL.

The chain uses TRBV7-9 and TRBJ2-1; TRBD2 matches at 11 bases. The CDR3 runs to 16 residues. Germline V CDR1 and CDR2: SEHNR, FQNEAQ (reference sequence). J was trimmed by 7 bases and V by 1 base; bases with no gene match: 6. The DNA for the CDR3 is TGTGCCAGCAGCTTAGGGGCTAGCGGGAGGAAAAATGAGCAGTTCTTC. Translation gives CASSLGASGRKNEQFF.

This clonotype was seen only a few times. The chain is built from TRBV11-2 and TRBJ2-7; 14 positions agree with TRBD2. After removal of 5 bases from V and 3 bases from J, the junction contained 12 bases not matched to a gene. This CDR3 comprises 18 residues. CDR1 is SGHAT and CDR2 is FQNNGV in the germline V gene. CDR3 residues: CASSTGTSGRRVGYEQYF. The CDR3 DNA sequence: TGTGCCAGCAGCACCGGGACTAGCGGGAGAAGAGTGGGCTACGAGCAGTACTTC.

In regard to this clonotype: At one boundary the junction diverges from the germline segment, which might be a read error. The chain couples TRBV5-4 to TRBJ2-5, with 8 bases identical to TRBD2. The CDR3 runs to 12 residues. Germline V gene lookup returns CDR1 SGHNT and CDR2 YYREEE (reference sequence). In DNA form, the CDR3 reads TGTGCCACCAGCGGGAGTGAAGAGACCCAGTACTTC. This encodes CATSGSEETQYF.

This clonotype was detected many times. CDR3 nucleotides: TGTGCCAGCAGCGTAGCCCAGAACCCAGATACGCAGTATTTT. Protein product: CASSVAQNPDTQYF. The rearrangement joins TRBV9 to TRBJ2-3; D not resolved. Trimming removed 0 bases at V and 4 bases at J, with 9 bases between. The germline CDR1 and CDR2 sequences are SGDLS and YYNGEE. This CDR3 spans 14 amino acids.

The sample holds many counts of this clonotype. The chain joins TRBV6-7 to TRBJ2-1, with D unresolved. TRBV6-7 falls under the ORF class, with uncertain function. V was pared by 6 bases and J by 9 bases, with 18 bases between. This CDR3 is built from 14 residues. CDR3 nucleotides: TGTGCCAGCAGACCTTTTTCCAAGAGGAGTGAGCAGTTCTTC. Encoded protein: CASRPFSKRSEQFF.

V usage is TRBV7-2 and J usage is TRBJ2-2, with TRBD2 matching over 8 bases. Trimming at V came to 5 bases and at J to 6 bases, leaving 8 bases not matched to a gene. There are 15 residues in the CDR3. From germline, CDR1 is SGHTA and CDR2 FQGNSA. The CDR3 here is CASSPVAGRSGELFF. In nucleotides, the CDR3 is TGTGCCAGCAGCCCCGTAGCGGGAAGGTCCGGGGAGCTGTTTTTT.

This clonotype has a handful of counts. This sequence joins TRBV5-1 and TRBJ2-1, with a weak D call TRBD2 (5 bases). V was pared by 4 bases and J by 9 bases, with 14 bases between. CDR3 size: 13 residues. Germline V CDR1 and CDR2: SGHRS, YFSETQ. CDR3 DNA: TGCGCCAGCAGCAGTAGCGTAAGCGGTGAGCAGTTCTTC. Protein sequence: CASSSSVSGEQFF.

Only a few counts were recorded for this clonotype. The rearrangement joins TRBV9 to TRBJ1-2; possibly TRBD1 for D (5 bases). The CDR3 sequence is 16 residues long. The germline gives CDR1 SGDLS, CDR2 YYNGEE. Between the trimmed V and J ends, which lost 0 bases and 5 bases, there was a span of 17 bases. The CDR3 coding sequence is TGTGCCAGCAGCGTAGAGGGGTGGAGGGGCTTTTATGGCTACACCTTC. Protein: CASSVEGWRGFYGYTF.

In DNA, the CDR3 is TGTGCCAGCAGTTTTCGCCCGGCCCGGGGCGAGCAGTACTTC. The encoded protein is CASSFRPARGEQYF. V gene TRBV27 combines with J gene TRBJ2-7; perhaps TRBD2 as D (5 bases). This CDR3 comprises 14 residues. Germline values: CDR1 MNHEY, CDR2 SMNVEV (reference sequence). The ends were cut back, 3 bases at V and 6 bases at J, with 15 bases in the middle.

The table lists this clonotype with many counts. The CDR3 region is CASSFGSGSSEQYF. Here the CDR3 DNA reads TGTGCCAGCAGCTTTGGTAGCGGGAGTTCCGAGCAGTACTTC. The chain uses TRBV7-2 and TRBJ2-7; 9 positions match TRBD2. V was pared by 3 bases and J by 6 bases, with 6 bases of the junction left unmatched. The germline gives CDR1 SGHTA, CDR2 FQGNSA. The CDR3 totals 14 residues.

The sample holds a few counts of this clonotype. CDR3: CASSPHPSGPNTGELFF. CDR3 in DNA: TGTGCCAGCAGCCCCCACCCTAGCGGACCGAACACCGGGGAGCTGTTTTTT. The rearrangement links TRBV4-2 to TRBJ2-2; 7 nucleotides agree with TRBD2. Germline V gene data show CDR1 as LGHNA and CDR2 as YNFKEQ. J gave up 0 bases and V 4 bases, and 8 bases lay outside the gene matches. The CDR3 is 17 residues long.

This clonotype was detected only a few times. V usage is TRBV11-2 and J usage is TRBJ2-3, with a weak D call TRBD2 (6 bases). This CDR3 is 14 amino acids long. V was clipped by 8 bases and J by 7 bases, with 19 bases between them. The germline gives CDR1 SGHAT, CDR2 FQNNGV. In DNA form, the CDR3 reads TGTGCCAGCCCTCGGGGGAGCTATTTAAATACGCAGTATTTT. Amino acids: CASPRGSYLNTQYF.

This clonotype has ten or more counts. The chain is built from TRBV27 and TRBJ2-2; TRBD2 agrees at 7 bases. J was trimmed by 1 base and V by 5 bases; bases with no gene match: 7. Per the germline V gene, CDR1 is MNHEY and CDR2 is SMNVEV (reference sequence). This CDR3 has 16 amino acids. This chain's CDR3 is CASSPGTNRNTGELFF. CDR3 in DNA: TGTGCCAGCAGTCCCGGGACTAACAGGAACACCGGGGAGCTGTTTTTT.

This clonotype was recorded at least ten times. The V gene is TRBV7-2, the J gene TRBJ2-7; D call uncertain. CDR3 length: 14 residues. CDR1 is SGHTA, CDR2 FQGNSA, per germline. Between the trimmed V and J ends, which lost 3 bases and 7 bases, there was a span of 16 bases. CDR3 DNA sequence: TGTGCCAGCAGCTTGTCAACGCCTACCGGGGAGCAGTACTTC. Translation: CASSLSTPTGEQYF.

There are a few counts of this clonotype. The chain links TRBV9 to TRBJ2-7; D possibly corresponds to TRBD1 (6 bases). CDR3 length: 15 amino acids. Germline loops: CDR1 SGDLS, CDR2 YYNGEE. Deletions cut 3 bases from V and 3 bases from J, with 16 bases between. The CDR3 DNA sequence: TGTGCCAGCAGCGCCGGCCCGGACAGATACTACGAGCAGTACTTC. Residues: CASSAGPDRYYEQYF.

The CDR3 sequence: CASAILAGVEQFF. CDR3 DNA: TGTGCCAGCGCCATCCTAGCGGGAGTTGAGCAGTTCTTC. J is TRBJ2-1 and V is TRBV12-3 or TRBV12-4; 10 bases map to TRBD2. V shed 8 bases, J shed 9 bases, and the junction held 7 bases outside the gene matches. The CDR3 has 13 residues.